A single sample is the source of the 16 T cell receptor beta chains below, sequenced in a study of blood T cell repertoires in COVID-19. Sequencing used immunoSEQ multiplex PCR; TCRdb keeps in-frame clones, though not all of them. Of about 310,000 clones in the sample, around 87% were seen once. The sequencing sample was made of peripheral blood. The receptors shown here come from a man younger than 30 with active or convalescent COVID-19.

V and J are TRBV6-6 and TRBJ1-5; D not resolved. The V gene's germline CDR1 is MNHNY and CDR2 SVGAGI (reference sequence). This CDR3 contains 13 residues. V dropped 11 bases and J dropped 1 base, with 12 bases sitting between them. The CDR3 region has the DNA TGTGCCGTCGGCGGTGGGAGCAATCAGCCCCAGCATTTT. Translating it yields CAVGGGSNQPQHF.

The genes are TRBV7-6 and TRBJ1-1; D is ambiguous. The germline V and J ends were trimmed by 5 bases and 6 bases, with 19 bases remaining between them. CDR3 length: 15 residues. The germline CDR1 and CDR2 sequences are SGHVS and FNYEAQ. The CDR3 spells CASSPSVKLSAEAFF. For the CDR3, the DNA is TGTGCCAGCAGCCCATCTGTTAAATTGAGCGCTGAAGCTTTCTTT.

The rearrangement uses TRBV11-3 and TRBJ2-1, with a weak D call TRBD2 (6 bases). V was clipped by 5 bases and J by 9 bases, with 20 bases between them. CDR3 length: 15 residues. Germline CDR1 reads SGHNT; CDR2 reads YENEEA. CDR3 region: CASSPGDWGSGEQFF. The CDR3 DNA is TGTGCCAGCAGCCCGGGGGATTGGGGGTCAGGTGAGCAGTTCTTC.

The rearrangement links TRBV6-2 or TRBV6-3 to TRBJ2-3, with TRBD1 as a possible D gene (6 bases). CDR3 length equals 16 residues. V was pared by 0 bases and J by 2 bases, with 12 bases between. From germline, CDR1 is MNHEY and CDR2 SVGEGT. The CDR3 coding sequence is TGTGCCAGCAGTTACTCACGAGAGGGGGACACAGATACGCAGTATTTT. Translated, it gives CASSYSREGDTDTQYF.

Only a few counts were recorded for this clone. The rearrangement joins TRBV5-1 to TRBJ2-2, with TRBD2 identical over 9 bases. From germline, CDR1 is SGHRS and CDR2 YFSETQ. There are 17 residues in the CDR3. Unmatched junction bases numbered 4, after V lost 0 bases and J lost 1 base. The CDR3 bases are TGCGCCAGCAGCTTGGCCCCACTAGCGGGGAACACCGGGGAGCTGTTTTTT. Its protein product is CASSLAPLAGNTGELFF.

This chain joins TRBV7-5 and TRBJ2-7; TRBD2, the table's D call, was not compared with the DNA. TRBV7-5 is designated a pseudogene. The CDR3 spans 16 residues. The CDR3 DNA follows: TGTGCCAGCGGGCCCCGGGGTCTTCACTTCCCCTACGAGCAGTACTTC. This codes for CASGPRGLHFPYEQYF.

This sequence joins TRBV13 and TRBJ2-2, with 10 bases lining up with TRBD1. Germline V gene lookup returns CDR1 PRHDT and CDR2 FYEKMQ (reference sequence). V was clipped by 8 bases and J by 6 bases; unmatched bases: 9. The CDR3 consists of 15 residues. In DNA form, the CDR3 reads TGTGCCAGCGTTTTTCGGGACAGGGGCCCCGGGGAGCTGTTTTTT. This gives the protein CASVFRDRGPGELFF. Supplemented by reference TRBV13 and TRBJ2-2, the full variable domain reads AAGVIQSPRHLIKEKRETATLKCYPIPRHDTVYWYQQGPGQDPQFLISFYEKMQSDKGSIPDRFSAQQFSDYHSELNMSSLELGDSALYFCASVFRDRGPGELFFGEGSRLTVL.

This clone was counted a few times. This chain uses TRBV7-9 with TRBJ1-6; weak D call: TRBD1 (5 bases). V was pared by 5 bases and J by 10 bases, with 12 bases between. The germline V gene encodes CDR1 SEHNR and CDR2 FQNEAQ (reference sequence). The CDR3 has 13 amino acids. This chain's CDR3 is CASSLPGGSPLHF. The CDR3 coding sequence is TGTGCCAGCAGCCTGCCGGGGGGGTCACCCCTCCACTTT.

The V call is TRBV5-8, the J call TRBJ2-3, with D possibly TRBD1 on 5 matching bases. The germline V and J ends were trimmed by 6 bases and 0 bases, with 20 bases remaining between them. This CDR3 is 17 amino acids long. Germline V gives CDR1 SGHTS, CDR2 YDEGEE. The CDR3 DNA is TGTGCCAGCAAAGCAACTCCCCCCAGGGTTAGCACAGATACGCAGTATTTT. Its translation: CASKATPPRVSTDTQYF.

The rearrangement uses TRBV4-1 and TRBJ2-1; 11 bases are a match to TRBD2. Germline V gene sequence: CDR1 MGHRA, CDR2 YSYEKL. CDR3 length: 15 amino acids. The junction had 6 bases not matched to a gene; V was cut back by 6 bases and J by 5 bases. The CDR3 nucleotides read TGCGCCAGCAGGGCTAGCGGGGGGAAGGACAATGAGCAGTTCTTC. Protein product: CASRASGGKDNEQFF.

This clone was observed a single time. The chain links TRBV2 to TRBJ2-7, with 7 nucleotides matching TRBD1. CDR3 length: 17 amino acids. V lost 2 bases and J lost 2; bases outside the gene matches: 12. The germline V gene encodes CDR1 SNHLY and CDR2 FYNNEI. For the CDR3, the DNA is TGTGCCAGCAGTGAACCGAGACAGGGCCCATCAGCCTACGAGCAGTACTTC. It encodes CASSEPRQGPSAYEQYF. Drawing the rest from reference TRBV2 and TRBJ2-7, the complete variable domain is EPEVTQTPSHQVTQMGQEVILRCVPISNHLYFYWYRQILGQKVEFLVSFYNNEISEKSEIFDDQFSVERPDGSNFTLKIRSTKLEDSAMYFCASSEPRQGPSAYEQYFGPGTRLTVT.

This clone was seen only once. CDR3 in amino acids: CASSLGPGTDGYTF. Written as DNA, the CDR3 is TGTGCCAGCAGCTTAGGGCCGGGAACGGATGGCTACACCTTC. V gene TRBV11-2 combines with J gene TRBJ1-2; D gene ambiguous. Looked up from germline, CDR1 is SGHAT and CDR2 is FQNNGV. V was clipped by 1 base and J by 6 bases, with 12 bases between them. The CDR3 length is 14 residues.

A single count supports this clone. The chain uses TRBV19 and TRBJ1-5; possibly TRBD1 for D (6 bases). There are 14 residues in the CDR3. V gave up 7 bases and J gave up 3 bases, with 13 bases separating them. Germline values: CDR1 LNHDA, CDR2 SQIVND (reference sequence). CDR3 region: CASIVGGANQPQHF. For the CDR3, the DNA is TGTGCCAGTATCGTTGGGGGGGCCAATCAGCCCCAGCATTTT.

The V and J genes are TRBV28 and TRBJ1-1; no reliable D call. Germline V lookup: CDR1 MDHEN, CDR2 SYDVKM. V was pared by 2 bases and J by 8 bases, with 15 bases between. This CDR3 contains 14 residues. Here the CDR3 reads CASSLPTTRWEAFF. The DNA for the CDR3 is TGTGCCAGCAGTTTACCCACCACGCGGTGGGAAGCTTTCTTT.

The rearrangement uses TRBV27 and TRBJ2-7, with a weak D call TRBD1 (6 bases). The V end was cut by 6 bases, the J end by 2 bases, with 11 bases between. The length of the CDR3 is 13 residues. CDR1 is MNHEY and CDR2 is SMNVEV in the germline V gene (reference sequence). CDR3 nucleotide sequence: TGTGCCAGCAGGAGGACAGCCACCTACGAGCAGTACTTC. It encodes CASRRTATYEQYF.

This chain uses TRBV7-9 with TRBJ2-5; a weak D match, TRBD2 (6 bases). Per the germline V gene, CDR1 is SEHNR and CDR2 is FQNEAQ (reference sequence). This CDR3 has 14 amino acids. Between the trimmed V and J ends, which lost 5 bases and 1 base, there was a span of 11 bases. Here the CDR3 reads CASSTSGVQETQYF. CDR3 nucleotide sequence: TGTGCCAGCAGCACGTCGGGGGTCCAAGAGACCCAGTACTTC. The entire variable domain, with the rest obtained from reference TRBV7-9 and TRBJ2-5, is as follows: DTGVSQNPRHKITKRGQNVTFRCDPISEHNRLYWYRQTLGQGPEFLTYFQNEAQLEKSRLLSDRFSAERPKGSFSTLEIQRTEQGDSAMYLCASSTSGVQETQYFGPGTRLLVL.